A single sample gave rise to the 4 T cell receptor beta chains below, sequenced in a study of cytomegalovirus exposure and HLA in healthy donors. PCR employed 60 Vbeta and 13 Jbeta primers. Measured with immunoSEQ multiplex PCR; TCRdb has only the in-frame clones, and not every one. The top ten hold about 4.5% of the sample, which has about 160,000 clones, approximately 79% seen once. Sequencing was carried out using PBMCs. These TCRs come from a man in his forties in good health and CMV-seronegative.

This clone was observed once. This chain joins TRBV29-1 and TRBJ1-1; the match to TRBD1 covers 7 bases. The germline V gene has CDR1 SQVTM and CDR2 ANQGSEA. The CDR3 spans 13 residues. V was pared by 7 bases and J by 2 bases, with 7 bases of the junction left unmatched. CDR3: CSAKGGPNTEAFF. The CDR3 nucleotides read TGCAGCGCGAAAGGGGGCCCCAACACTGAAGCTTTCTTT.

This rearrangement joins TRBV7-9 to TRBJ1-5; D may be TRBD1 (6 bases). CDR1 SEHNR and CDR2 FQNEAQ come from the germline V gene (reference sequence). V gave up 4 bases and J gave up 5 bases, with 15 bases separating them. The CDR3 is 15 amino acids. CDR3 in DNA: TGTGCCAGCAGCTCGTTAACAGGGACCCATCAGCCCCAGCATTTT. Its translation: CASSSLTGTHQPQHF.

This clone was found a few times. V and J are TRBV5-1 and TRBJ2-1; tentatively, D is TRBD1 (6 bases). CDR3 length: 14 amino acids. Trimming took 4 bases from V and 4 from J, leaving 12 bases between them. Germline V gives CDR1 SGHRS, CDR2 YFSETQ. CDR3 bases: TGCGCCAGCAGCAAAAACAGGGAATACAATGAGCAGTTCTTC. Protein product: CASSKNREYNEQFF.

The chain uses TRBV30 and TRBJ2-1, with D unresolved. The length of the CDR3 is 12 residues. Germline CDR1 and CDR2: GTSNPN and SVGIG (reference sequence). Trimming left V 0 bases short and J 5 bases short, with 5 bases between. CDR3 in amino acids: CAWSVLNNEQFF. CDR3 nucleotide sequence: TGTGCCTGGAGTGTACTGAACAATGAGCAGTTCTTC. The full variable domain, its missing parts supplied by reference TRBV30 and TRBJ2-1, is SQTIHQWPATLVQPVGSPLSLECTVEGTSNPNLYWYRQAAGRGLQLLFYSVGIGQISSEVPQNLSASRPQDRQFILSSKKLLLSDSGFYLCAWSVLNNEQFFGPGTRLTVL.